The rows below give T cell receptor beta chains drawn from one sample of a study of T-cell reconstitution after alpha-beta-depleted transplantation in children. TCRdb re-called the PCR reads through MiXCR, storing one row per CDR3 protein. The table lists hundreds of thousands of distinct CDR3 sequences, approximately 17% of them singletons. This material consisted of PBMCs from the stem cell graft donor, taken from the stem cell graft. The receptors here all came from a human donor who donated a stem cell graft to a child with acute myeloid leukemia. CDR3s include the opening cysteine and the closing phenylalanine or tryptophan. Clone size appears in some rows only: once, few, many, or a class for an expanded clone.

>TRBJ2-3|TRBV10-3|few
CAISEYGTGTTDTQYF
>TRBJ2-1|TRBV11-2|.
CASSPKTASNEQFF
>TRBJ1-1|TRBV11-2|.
CASSSLNPGQGKLAFF
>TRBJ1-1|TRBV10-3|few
CAISAGGFTEAFF
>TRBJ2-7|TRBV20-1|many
CSTLGPGTYEQYF
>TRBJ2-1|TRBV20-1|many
CSARIAGSSYNEQFF
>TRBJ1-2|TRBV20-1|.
CSARDKGRLNYGYTF
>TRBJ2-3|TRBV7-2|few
CASSPRTPADTQYF
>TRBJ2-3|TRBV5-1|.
CASSSDRDTDTPYF
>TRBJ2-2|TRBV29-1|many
CSVGDPGQGPRGELFF
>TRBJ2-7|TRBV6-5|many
CASGPGQGVLEQYF
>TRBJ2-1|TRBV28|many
CASSGTLRYEQFF
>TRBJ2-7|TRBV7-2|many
CASSLGGTVRYEQYF
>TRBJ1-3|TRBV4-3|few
CASSRADSFSGNTIYF
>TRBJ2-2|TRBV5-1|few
CASSLGAGTGELFF
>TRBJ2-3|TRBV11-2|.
CASSLEGGGDKGDTQYF
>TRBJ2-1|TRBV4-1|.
CASSHEQGWNEQFF
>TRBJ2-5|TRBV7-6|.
CASSYTGGSETQYF